This TCR beta chain is from a study of T cell clones after liver transplantation. On the study more broadly: At least one year of complete immunosuppression withdrawal without enzymes over twice normal defined tolerance. Blood was drawn pre-transplant, before withdrawal, and after full or failed withdrawal.

Clones were sequenced by immunoSEQ multiplex PCR, and TCRdb holds only the in-frame ones, with some missing. The table has some 61,000 clones, roughly 71% seen once. The study, taken as a whole, reports: In a couple of subjects, few donor cells limited the measurable donor-reactive repertoire.

J gave up 2 bases and V 5 bases, and 3 bases lay outside the gene matches. This CDR3 spans 13 amino acids. From germline, CDR1 is SQVTM and CDR2 ANQGSEA. This clone was counted once. Its antigen is still unknown. This receptor was taken from a human patient who received a liver transplant. Some T cells may be graft donor cells. Sample: CD4+ T cells from blood, taken at the 22-month timepoint. The V gene is TRBV29-1, the J gene TRBJ1-1, with 9 nucleotides matching TRBD1. CDR3 protein: CSVSDRGNTEAFF. DNA for the CDR3: TGCAGCGTTTCGGACAGGGGTAACACTGAAGCTTTCTTT. The entire variable domain, with the rest obtained from reference TRBV29-1 and TRBJ1-1, is as follows: SAVISQKPSRDICQRGTSLTIQCQVDSQVTMMFWYRQQPGQSLTLIATANQGSEATYESGFVIDKFPISRPNLTFSTLTVSNMSPEDSSIYLCSVSDRGNTEAFFGQGTRLTVV.